This TCR beta chain originates from a study of shared clonotypes between healthy human individuals. Germline V gene data show CDR1 as SNHLY and CDR2 as FYNNEI. The CDR3 is 15 residues long. The V gene lost 5 bases and the J gene lost 0 bases, with 10 bases spanning the gap. General study findings and limits: Larger richness was generally estimated for naive than memory subsets. Apart from blood, nothing was sampled; tissue repertoires likely differ.

Clones were read by immunoSEQ multiplex PCR, and TCRdb kept only the in-frame ones, dropping some. This repertoire shows about 2.2 million clones, roughly 95% found once; its top ten account for around 1.7%. CD45RO-negative, CCR7-selected cells formed the naive CD8 fraction, which excluded terminally differentiated effector memory CD45RA+ cells. Donors, healthy HIV-negative adults, lacked recent acute infections or vaccinations. Comments on this clone: The antigen is undetermined.

The chain uses TRBV2 and TRBJ2-2; no clear D gene. Sequencing was carried out using naive CD8+ T cells from PBMCs. The TCR originated in a man aged 18-30 years in good health. Some clones in this sample may be carry-over from other donors' samples. The CDR3 DNA reads as TGTGCCAGCAGTAGGGCGACTTCGAACACCGGGGAGCTGTTTTTT. Translating gives CASSRATSNTGELFF. Together with reference TRBV2 and TRBJ2-2, the CDR3 gives the full variable domain: EPEVTQTPSHQVTQMGQEVILRCVPISNHLYFYWYRQILGQKVEFLVSFYNNEISEKSEIFDDQFSVERPDGSNFTLKIRSTKLEDSAMYFCASSRATSNTGELFFGEGSRLTVL.